These T cell receptor beta chains were read from a single sample in a study of T cells in Graves' hyperthyroidism and ophthalmopathy. From the multiplex PCR reads, TCRdb called clonotypes with MiXCR, one entry per CDR3 protein. This sample carries roughly 740,000 distinct CDR3 sequences, about 17% of them seen once, and the ten largest clones take around 8%. The sample taken for sequencing was blood. These receptor sequences come from a man aged 18 to 30 with Graves' hyperthyroidism. Each CDR3 is given with its conserved first and last residue. The D gene is left open where the match is weak. Clone size is stated in some rows and not others, as once, few, many or a class when expanded.

size,V,J,D,CDR3,DNA
many,TRBV20-1,TRBJ2-1,.,CSAQGGNEQFF,TGCAGTGCCCAGGGGGGCAATGAGCAGTTCTTC
many,TRBV20-1,TRBJ2-7,TRBD1,CSAPGTGAGEQYF,TGCAGTGCGCCCGGGACAGGGGCTGGGGAGCAGTACTTC
.,TRBV29-1,TRBJ2-1,.,CSVYGSANSYNEQFF,TGCAGCGTTTACGGGAGCGCCAATTCCTACAATGAGCAGTTCTTC
.,TRBV4-2,TRBJ2-7,.,CASSEAVGDPSYEQYF,TGTGCCAGCAGCGAAGCCGTGGGGGATCCCTCCTACGAGCAGTACTTC
few,TRBV27,TRBJ2-7,TRBD2,CASSPAGELYEQYF,TGTGCCAGTAGTCCAGCGGGAGAACTTTACGAGCAGTACTTC
few,TRBV28,TRBJ2-6,.,CASTLGGANVLTF,TGTGCCAGCACCCTAGGGGGGGCCAACGTCCTGACTTTC
.,TRBV28,TRBJ2-1,TRBD2,CASSLSGAGGRALDEQFF,TGTGCCAGCAGTTTATCAGGAGCTGGAGGGAGGGCCTTAGATGAGCAGTTCTTC
.,TRBV4-1,TRBJ2-1,TRBD2,CASSVPGLAYNEQFF,TGCGCCAGCAGCGTGCCAGGACTAGCCTACAATGAGCAGTTCTTC
few,TRBV29-1,TRBJ2-7,TRBD2,CSVGGGRENEQYF,TGCAGCGTGGGGGGGGGTCGGGAGAACGAGCAGTACTTC
.,TRBV2,TRBJ2-1,.,CASRTASYNEQFF,TGTGCCAGCCGCACCGCCTCCTACAATGAGCAGTTCTTC
.,TRBV24-1,TRBJ2-6,.,CATSDRWLRSGANVLTF,TGTGCCACCAGTGATCGGTGGCTTCGCTCTGGGGCCAACGTCCTGACTTTC
few,TRBV14,TRBJ2-1,.,CASSQLPSEQFF,TGTGCCAGCAGCCAATTACCGAGTGAGCAGTTCTTC
few,TRBV12-3/TRBV12-4,TRBJ1-2,.,CASSLADSSYGYTF,TGTGCCAGCAGTTTAGCGGACAGTAGCTATGGCTACACCTTC
many,TRBV6-1,TRBJ2-5,TRBD1,CASRRGLGETQYF,TGTGCCAGCCGCAGGGGGCTGGGAGAGACCCAGTACTTC
few,TRBV9,TRBJ2-2,.,CASSVTGYGANTGELFF,TGTGCCAGCAGCGTAACAGGGTATGGCGCGAACACCGGGGAGCTGTTTTTT
many,TRBV6-2/TRBV6-3,TRBJ2-3,.,CASRIQEGQLRSTDTQYF,TGTGCCAGCAGAATACAGGAGGGACAGCTAAGGAGCACAGATACGCAGTATTTT
many,TRBV28,TRBJ2-1,.,CASSLSGLGNEQFF,TGTGCCAGCAGCCTTAGCGGCCTGGGGAATGAGCAGTTCTTC
few,TRBV6-1,TRBJ1-2,.,CASSAYANYGYTF,TGTGCCAGCAGTGCCTACGCCAACTATGGCTACACCTTC
.,TRBV28,TRBJ2-3,TRBD1,CASWGQPSTDTQYF,TGTGCCAGCTGGGGACAGCCAAGCACAGATACGCAGTATTTT
many,TRBV6-1,TRBJ2-5,TRBD2,CASSNRLAGGETQYF,TGTGCCAGCAGTAACCGACTAGCGGGAGGGGAGACCCAGTACTTC
many,TRBV12-3/TRBV12-4,TRBJ2-3,TRBD1,CASSRGTGTDTQYF,TGTGCCAGCAGTCGCGGGACAGGGACAGATACGCAGTATTTT
.,TRBV6-1,TRBJ2-7,.,CASRSVNSYEQYF,TGTGCCAGCAGGAGCGTAAACTCCTACGAGCAGTACTTC
few,TRBV12-3/TRBV12-4,TRBJ1-1,.,CASSHQSRGWDTEAFF,TGTGCCAGCAGTCACCAATCCAGGGGATGGGACACTGAAGCTTTCTTT
many,TRBV12-3/TRBV12-4,TRBJ2-3,.,CASSLDPYTDTQYF,TGTGCCAGCAGTTTAGATCCCTACACAGATACGCAGTATTTT
many,TRBV20-1,TRBJ2-1,TRBD2,CSATGRQVNEQFF,TGCAGTGCTACCGGGAGGCAGGTCAATGAGCAGTTCTTC
many,TRBV29-1,TRBJ2-1,TRBD2,CSVGRRLATNNEQFF,TGCAGCGTTGGCCGCCGACTAGCGACCAACAATGAGCAGTTCTTC
many,TRBV3-1,TRBJ2-1,TRBD2,CASSQTQGLAGSGDEQFF,TGTGCCAGCAGCCAAACCCAAGGGCTAGCGGGAAGCGGCGATGAGCAGTTCTTC
.,TRBV19,TRBJ2-2,TRBD2,CASSFGSGATGELFF,TGTGCCAGTAGTTTCGGTAGCGGGGCTACCGGGGAGCTGTTTTTT
few,TRBV13,TRBJ2-2,TRBD2,CASSFIRRTSGSPDTGELFF,TGTGCCAGCAGCTTTATACGAAGGACTAGCGGGAGTCCCGACACCGGGGAGCTGTTTTTT
many,TRBV12-3/TRBV12-4,TRBJ1-2,.,CASTQQKYYGYTF,TGTGCCAGCACCCAGCAGAAATACTATGGCTACACCTTC
.,TRBV12-5,TRBJ1-1,.,CASGLALAGSTEAFF,TGTGCTAGTGGTTTGGCCCTAGCAGGGTCCACTGAAGCTTTCTTT